This TCR beta chain came from a study of blood T cell repertoires in COVID-19. Looking at the study overall: The United States, Italy and Spain provided the acute and convalescent COVID-19 samples. In each case, the material was cDNA or gDNA derived from T cells, B-cell-depleted T cells, or PBMCs.

V lost 0 bases, J lost 5 bases, and 3 bases stayed unmatched. The CDR3 is 15 amino acids. In germline, CDR1 is SGHRS, CDR2 YFSETQ. A note on this clone: At the DNA level, this CDR3 is encoded by other sequences in the same sample as well.

In the original workflow: Estimation of nucleated cell counts relied on the amplification of reference gene primers. This table comes from immunoSEQ multiplex PCR, and its TCRdb copy is limited to in-frame clones, with some not included. That table furnishes V, J and clone size, whereas the DNA furnished D and trimming. The sample carries approximately 90,000 clones, over 75% recorded once. This chain links TRBV5-1 with TRBJ2-1; TRBD2 matches at 9 bases. Sequencing used peripheral blood. This TCR was sampled from a man aged 60-69 years with acute or convalescent COVID-19. The CDR3 region is CASSLGLAENNEQFF. The CDR3 DNA is TGCGCCAGCAGCTTGGGACTAGCGGAGAACAATGAGCAGTTCTTC.